These 13 T cell receptor beta chains share one sample of origin, sequenced in a study of cytotoxic CD8 clonotypes in ibrutinib-treated CLL. Produced via immunoSEQ multiplex PCR; TCRdb's table is partial and in-frame only. Of some 200,000 clones detected, more than 75% appear once; the ten largest clones hold approximately 10%. Source: PBMCs, taken after 12 months of ibrutinib treatment. The source of these receptors is a human donor with chronic lymphocytic leukemia.

This rearrangement joins TRBV15 to TRBJ2-3; D might be TRBD2 (6 bases). The CDR3 spans 18 residues. In germline, CDR1 is LNHNV, CDR2 YYDKDF (reference sequence). V was cut by 1 base and J by 4 bases, with 21 bases left in between. Here the CDR3 reads CATSRVAGLVIGADTQYF. CDR3 coding DNA: TGTGCCACCAGCAGAGTTGCGGGATTAGTAATTGGGGCAGATACGCAGTATTTT. The complete variable domain, with remaining parts taken from reference TRBV15 and TRBJ2-3, reads DAMVIQNPRYQVTQFGKPVTLSCSQTLNHNVMYWYQQKSSQAPKLLFHYYDKDFNNEADTPDNFQSRRPNTSFCFLDIRSPGLGDTAMYLCATSRVAGLVIGADTQYFGPGTRLTVL.

V and J are TRBV4-2 and TRBJ2-3; D unresolved. The CDR3 contains 16 residues. V was clipped by 1 base and J by 1 base, with 12 bases between them. CDR1 and CDR2 (germline): LGHNA, YNFKEQ. The chain's CDR3 is CASSQVRAGGTDTQYF. CDR3 in DNA: TGTGCCAGCAGCCAAGTTCGAGCAGGCGGCACAGATACGCAGTATTTT.

The chain is built from TRBV7-9 and TRBJ2-5; D gene unclear. V was trimmed by 6 bases and J by 4 bases, leaving 12 bases between them. Looked up from germline, CDR1 is SEHNR and CDR2 is FQNEAQ (reference sequence). The CDR3 is made up of 13 amino acids. The chain's CDR3 is CASSPQRGETQYF. The CDR3 DNA follows: TGTGCCAGCAGTCCACAGAGAGGAGAGACCCAGTACTTC.

CDR3 bases: TGTGCCAGCAGCTTAGCGCGTGTTTGGGGTCAAGAGACCCAGTACTTC. It codes for CASSLARVWGQETQYF. This chain uses TRBV7-9 with TRBJ2-5; D is undetermined. This CDR3 contains 16 residues. Germline V gene data show CDR1 as SEHNR and CDR2 as FQNEAQ (reference sequence). V shed 0 bases and J shed 2 bases, with 13 bases lying between them.

The chain recombines TRBV2 with TRBJ2-7; 8 bases align to TRBD1. Losses at the gene ends were 6 bases for V and 0 bases for J; bases not matched to a gene: 7. The V gene's germline CDR1 is SNHLY and CDR2 FYNNEI. The CDR3 extends over 15 amino acids. The CDR3 loop is CASRGQDLLSYEQYF. In DNA form, the CDR3 reads TGTGCCAGCAGGGGACAGGACCTTCTCTCCTACGAGCAGTACTTC.

The chain employs TRBV29-1 and TRBJ2-2; TRBD1 agrees at 7 bases. In germline, CDR1 is SQVTM, CDR2 ANQGSEA. The CDR3 runs to 15 residues. V lost 5 bases, J lost 7 bases, and 13 bases stayed unmatched. The CDR3 protein is CSVTSRGGEIGELFF. CDR3 sequence (DNA): TGCAGCGTTACCTCGAGAGGGGGCGAAATCGGGGAGCTGTTTTTT.

This clone was seen at least ten times. A far larger clone is off by one base, so a read error is likely. The identical CDR3 is also encoded by other nucleotide sequences in the sample. The chain uses TRBV5-1 and TRBJ2-5, with TRBD2 matching over 7 bases. Per the germline V gene, CDR1 is SGHRS and CDR2 is YFSETQ. After removal of 0 bases from V and 1 base from J, the junction contained 0 bases not matched to a gene. CDR3 length: 14 amino acids. The CDR3: CASSLGGGQETQYF. CDR3 nucleotide sequence: TGCGCCAGCAGCTTGGGCGGGGGCCAAGAGACCCAGTACTTC.

This clone appeared once. The V and J genes are TRBV6-1 and TRBJ2-7; D might be TRBD1 (6 bases). The germline V gene encodes CDR1 MNHNS and CDR2 SASEGT. The V end was cut by 5 bases, the J end by 4 bases, with 15 bases between. The CDR3 extends over 14 amino acids. CDR3 sequence reads: CASSQTGQSYEQYF. CDR3 sequence (DNA): TGTGCCAGCAGTCAGACAGGCCAATCGTACGAGCAGTACTTC.

V is TRBV7-8 and J is TRBJ1-2; no clear D gene. This CDR3 is 15 amino acids long. Germline assignment: CDR1 SGHVS and CDR2 FQNEAQ. Deletions cut 5 bases from V and 8 bases from J, with 21 bases between. CDR3 sequence (DNA): TGTGCCAGCAGCCCTCATAATGACGCGGCATGGGGCTACACCTTC. This sequence encodes CASSPHNDAAWGYTF.

This clone came up a few times. This chain uses TRBV11-2 with TRBJ2-3; 8 nucleotides agree with TRBD2. The CDR3 sequence is 16 residues long. Unmatched junction bases numbered 14, after V lost 5 bases and J lost 7 bases. CDR1 and CDR2 (germline): SGHAT, FQNNGV. This chain's CDR3 is CASSLPLAGREYTQYF. Written as DNA, the CDR3 is TGTGCCAGCAGCCTACCCCTAGCGGGCCGCGAGTATACGCAGTATTTT.

J is TRBJ1-1 and V is TRBV5-1; the D gene is possibly TRBD1 (6 bases). The CDR3 loop spans 13 amino acids. V lost 4 bases and J 1 base, leaving 8 bases between the germline ends. Germline CDR1 reads SGHRS; CDR2 reads YFSETQ. CDR3 nucleotides: TGCGCCAGCAGCCCAGGGGAGAACACTGAAGCTTTCTTT. It specifies CASSPGENTEAFF.

V is TRBV14 and J is TRBJ2-7, with TRBD1 matching 7 bases. Germline-derived CDR1 and CDR2 are SGHDN and FVKESK. This CDR3 is 15 amino acids long. V lost 4 bases and J lost 9; bases outside the gene matches: 15. CDR3 DNA sequence: TGTGCCAGCAGCCTCTGGACCCTAACAGGGGCAGTGCAGTACTTC. Protein sequence: CASSLWTLTGAVQYF.

The genes are TRBV7-9 and TRBJ2-7, with 14 bases identical to TRBD2. Trimming took 5 bases from V and 5 from J; bases not matched to a gene: 5. Per germline, CDR1 SEHNR and CDR2 FQNEAQ (reference sequence). This CDR3 region has 15 residues. This CDR3 is CASSIGLAGGHEQYF. CDR3 sequence (DNA): TGTGCCAGCAGCATTGGACTAGCGGGAGGACACGAGCAGTACTTC.